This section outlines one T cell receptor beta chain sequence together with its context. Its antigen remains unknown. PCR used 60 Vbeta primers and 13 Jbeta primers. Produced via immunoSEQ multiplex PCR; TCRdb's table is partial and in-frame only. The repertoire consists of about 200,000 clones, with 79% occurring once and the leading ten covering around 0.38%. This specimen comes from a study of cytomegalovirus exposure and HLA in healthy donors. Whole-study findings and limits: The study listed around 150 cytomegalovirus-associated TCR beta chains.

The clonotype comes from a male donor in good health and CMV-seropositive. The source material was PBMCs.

The CDR3 is CASTLSGTEYNEQFF. CDR3 nucleotide sequence: TGTGCCAGCACCCTTTCAGGGACAGAGTACAATGAGCAGTTCTTC. The V call is TRBV9, the J call TRBJ2-1; 7 positions match TRBD1. With V trimmed by 6 bases and J by 4 bases, 10 bases remained unmatched. CDR1 SGDLS and CDR2 YYNGEE come from the germline V gene. CDR3 length equals 15 residues.